The 15 T cell receptor beta chains below come from one sample, sequenced in a study of cytomegalovirus exposure and HLA in healthy donors. Primers: 60 Vbeta forward and 13 Jbeta reverse. TCRdb keeps only in-frame clones here, not all; method: immunoSEQ multiplex PCR. The table has some 180,000 clones, approximately 84% seen once. The specimen was PBMCs. These receptors all stem from a female donor in good health and CMV-seronegative.

The CDR3 DNA sequence: TGCGCCAGCAGCCAAGCTTACGCCTCCGGGAACAATGAGCAGTTCTTC. Residues: CASSQAYASGNNEQFF. The chain employs TRBV4-3 and TRBJ2-1, with D perhaps TRBD2 (5 bases). V lost 1 base and J 5 bases, leaving 15 bases between the germline ends. CDR1 and CDR2 (germline): LGHNA, YSLEER. The CDR3 sequence is 16 residues long.

V gene TRBV19 combines with J gene TRBJ1-3, with 7 nucleotides matching TRBD1. Germline V lookup: CDR1 LNHDA, CDR2 SQIVND (reference sequence). The V and J ends lost 5 bases and 2 bases, in that order; junction bases with no gene match: 6. This CDR3 has 15 amino acids. The CDR3 protein is CASSVSDRAGNTIYF. In nucleotides, the CDR3 is TGTGCCAGTAGTGTGAGCGACAGGGCTGGAAACACCATATATTTT.

The CDR3 spells CASSILSSGRTNEQFF. The CDR3 nucleotides are TGTGCCAGTAGTATACTAAGTAGCGGGAGGACGAATGAGCAGTTCTTC. The genes are TRBV19 and TRBJ2-1; 10 bases agree with TRBD2. The germline V gene has CDR1 LNHDA and CDR2 SQIVND (reference sequence). This CDR3 contains 16 residues. Trimming removed 2 bases from V and 7 bases from J; junction bases left unmatched: 8.

The chain uses TRBV10-3 and TRBJ2-5, with TRBD2 matching over 16 bases. CDR1 and CDR2 (germline): ENHRY, SYGVKD. J was trimmed by 5 bases and V by 6 bases; bases with no gene match: 3. CDR3 length: 15 amino acids. The CDR3 loop reads CAISRGLAGGETQYF. The CDR3 DNA is TGTGCCATCAGCCGGGGACTAGCGGGGGGGGAGACCCAGTACTTC.

The chain carries TRBV19 and TRBJ1-1; the D gene is possibly TRBD1 (5 bases). Per the germline V gene, CDR1 is LNHDA and CDR2 is SQIVND (reference sequence). Between the trimmed V and J ends, which lost 0 bases and 10 bases, there was a span of 9 bases. This CDR3 spans 12 amino acids. Here the CDR3 reads CASSIETGRAFF. The CDR3 nucleotides read TGTGCCAGTAGTATAGAAACAGGACGAGCTTTCTTT.

The gene calls are TRBV5-1 and TRBJ1-4, with TRBD1 identical over 9 bases. CDR3 length: 15 residues. The V gene end was trimmed by 0 bases and the J gene end by 6 bases; junction bases not matched to a gene: 3. From germline, CDR1 is SGHRS and CDR2 YFSETQ. The CDR3 region is CASSLAGQGYEKLFF. The CDR3 bases are TGCGCCAGCAGCTTGGCGGGACAGGGTTATGAAAAACTGTTTTTT.

The chain couples TRBV4-1 to TRBJ2-7, with D perhaps matching TRBD2 (5 bases). CDR1 is MGHRA and CDR2 is YSYEKL in the germline V gene. The V and J ends lost 0 bases and 3 bases respectively, with 12 bases between them. This CDR3 is built from 15 residues. CDR3 region: CASSQELGDLYEQYF. The CDR3 DNA reads as TGCGCCAGCAGCCAAGAGTTGGGAGATCTCTACGAGCAGTACTTC.

The rearrangement joins TRBV4-3 to TRBJ2-3, with D maybe TRBD1 (5 bases). In germline, CDR1 is LGHNA, CDR2 YSLEER. V lost 0 bases and J lost 1, with 8 bases in between. The CDR3 runs 15 residues. This chain's CDR3 is CASSQDPRGTDTQYF. CDR3 DNA sequence: TGCGCCAGCAGCCAAGATCCCAGGGGCACAGATACGCAGTATTTT.

This clone occurred once. The chain recombines TRBV5-8 with TRBJ2-1; D might be TRBD2 (7 bases). Trimming took 7 bases from V and 0 from J, leaving 17 bases between them. CDR1 is SGHTS, CDR2 YDEGEE, per germline. This CDR3 has 16 amino acids. The DNA for the CDR3 is TGTGCCAGCGGGGGGCGCGGGGGATCCTCCTACAATGAGCAGTTCTTC. It specifies CASGGRGGSSYNEQFF. Filled out from reference TRBV5-8 and TRBJ2-1, the complete variable domain reads EAGVTQSPTHLIKTRGQQATLRCSPISGHTSVYWYQQALGLGLQFLLWYDEGEERNRGNFPPRFSGRQFPNYSSELNVNALELEDSALYLCASGGRGGSSYNEQFFGPGTRLTVL.

As regards this clone: Additional DNA sequences in this sample encode the identical CDR3. The genes are TRBV9 and TRBJ1-4; tentative D call: TRBD1 (6 bases). V was clipped by 7 bases and J by 7 bases, with 26 bases between them. Germline-derived CDR1 and CDR2 are SGDLS and YYNGEE. This CDR3 is built from 17 residues. The CDR3 DNA is TGTGCCAGCTCCCCACCTAATGGACAGCGTGGTTTTGAAAAACTGTTTTTT. It yields the protein CASSPPNGQRGFEKLFF.

The genes are TRBV30 and TRBJ2-5; D gene uncertain. Trimming shortened V by 0 bases and J by 4 bases, and 9 bases separated the two germline ends. CDR1 and CDR2 from the germline V gene are GTSNPN and SVGIG (reference sequence). The length of the CDR3 is 13 residues. CDR3 amino acids: CAWSVPSGETQYF. CDR3 sequence (DNA): TGTGCCTGGAGTGTACCTAGTGGAGAGACCCAGTACTTC.

V gene TRBV9 combines with J gene TRBJ2-1; 11 bases fit TRBD2. Trimming removed 3 bases from V and 7 bases from J; junction bases left unmatched: 9. This CDR3 comprises 16 residues. Germline CDR1 is SGDLS and CDR2 is YYNGEE. The CDR3 loop is CASSAPTSGSANEQFF. The CDR3 DNA reads as TGTGCCAGCAGCGCTCCTACTAGCGGGAGTGCGAATGAGCAGTTCTTC.

V is TRBV9 and J is TRBJ2-5; tentative D call: TRBD2 (5 bases). CDR3 length: 15 residues. Trimming pared 1 base from V and 4 bases from J, leaving 14 bases between. The germline V gene has CDR1 SGDLS and CDR2 YYNGEE. This CDR3 reads CASSVMPGEGETQYF. Written as DNA, the CDR3 is TGTGCCAGCAGCGTAATGCCCGGAGAGGGAGAGACCCAGTACTTC.

CDR3 nucleotide sequence: TGTGCCAGCACCACCGGGACAGGGGCCTACGAGCAGTACTTC. Its protein product is CASTTGTGAYEQYF. This sequence joins TRBV5-6 and TRBJ2-7; 10 bases fit TRBD1. From germline, CDR1 is SGHDT and CDR2 YYEEEE. CDR3 size: 14 residues. Trimming took 6 bases from V and 2 from J; bases not matched to a gene: 5.

This chain connects TRBV7-8 to TRBJ2-1; 11 bases agree with TRBD2. Germline CDR1 and CDR2: SGHVS and FQNEAQ. The V and J ends lost 6 bases and 7 bases, in that order; junction bases with no gene match: 11. The CDR3 is made up of 16 amino acids. CDR3: CASRGIAGGPLNEQFF. The DNA for the CDR3 is TGTGCCAGCAGGGGAATAGCGGGAGGGCCATTGAATGAGCAGTTCTTC.